These 23 T cell receptor beta chains were all obtained from the same sample, sequenced in a study of blood T cell repertoires in COVID-19. The assay was immunoSEQ multiplex PCR, and TCRdb's table has in-frame clones only and misses some. Of 200,000 to 250,000 clones listed, approximately 84% are singletons. The sample consisted of peripheral blood. The receptors originated from a man aged 45-65 years with acute or convalescent COVID-19.

The V and J genes are TRBV6-6 and TRBJ1-5, with 10 nucleotides matching TRBD1. Losses at the gene ends were 5 bases for V and 5 bases for J; bases not matched to a gene: 9. The CDR3 is 16 residues long. Germline assignment: CDR1 MNHNY and CDR2 SVGAGI (reference sequence). The CDR3 DNA sequence: TGTGCCAGCAGTCTCTATGGACAGGGGGAGCATCAGCCCCAGCATTTT. It yields the protein CASSLYGQGEHQPQHF.

This clone occurred once. This chain connects TRBV4-2 to TRBJ2-1, with a possible D match to TRBD2 (5 bases). The CDR3 spans 15 residues. V shed 2 bases and J shed 6 bases, with 14 bases lying between them. The germline gives CDR1 LGHNA, CDR2 YNFKEQ. DNA of the CDR3: TGTGCCAGCAGCCAACACGAGGGTCTTTTCAATGAGCAGTTCTTC. It specifies CASSQHEGLFNEQFF.

The chain employs TRBV15 and TRBJ2-7; TRBD1 agrees at 10 bases. After removal of 5 bases from V and 6 bases from J, the junction contained 1 base not matched to a gene. The CDR3 runs 12 residues. Per the germline V gene, CDR1 is LNHNV and CDR2 is YYDKDF (reference sequence). In DNA, the CDR3 is TGTGCCACCAGCGGGACAGGGGTCGAGCAGTACTTC. It translates to CATSGTGVEQYF.

This chain connects TRBV5-1 to TRBJ2-3; 8 bases align to TRBD2. Trimming removed 0 bases from V and 1 base from J; junction bases left unmatched: 4. The CDR3 has 16 amino acids. Germline V gene sequence: CDR1 SGHRS, CDR2 YFSETQ. CDR3 nucleotide sequence: TGCGCCAGCAGCTTGGGCGGGGGGCCAGGCACAGATACGCAGTATTTT. Its translation is CASSLGGGPGTDTQYF.

CDR3 residues: CASSLRSSTSSTDTQYF. In nucleotides, the CDR3 is TGTGCCAGCAGCTTAAGAAGTAGCACCTCTAGCACAGATACGCAGTATTTT. The genes are TRBV11-3 and TRBJ2-3; D gene unclear. This CDR3 is 17 amino acids long. Looked up from germline, CDR1 is SGHNT and CDR2 is YENEEA. Trimming took off 2 bases at V and 0 bases at J, with 15 bases between the two ends.

The chain combines TRBV4-1 with TRBJ2-7; D might be TRBD1 (5 bases). The germline CDR1 and CDR2 sequences are MGHRA and YSYEKL. The CDR3 totals 14 residues. The germline V and J ends were trimmed by 3 bases and 3 bases, with 12 bases remaining between them. This chain's CDR3 is CASSQTHRIYEQYF. In DNA form, the CDR3 reads TGCGCCAGCAGCCAGACTCACAGGATCTACGAGCAGTACTTC.

The count of this clone is one. The CDR3 sequence is CASSPADLYGYTF. CDR3 DNA: TGTGCCAGCAGTCCAGCGGATCTCTATGGCTACACCTTC. The rearrangement joins TRBV27 to TRBJ1-2; D not resolved. V lost 5 bases, J lost 4 bases, and 11 bases lay in between. Per germline, CDR1 MNHEY and CDR2 SMNVEV (reference sequence). This CDR3 has 13 residues.

This clone was observed a handful of times. V gene TRBV10-3 combines with J gene TRBJ1-2, with TRBD1 identical over 7 bases. Germline V CDR1 and CDR2: ENHRY, SYGVKD. Losses at the gene ends were 3 bases for V and 0 bases for J; bases not matched to a gene: 1. This CDR3 region has 14 residues. The CDR3: CAISDDRANYGYTF. CDR3 DNA: TGTGCCATCAGTGACGACAGGGCTAACTATGGCTACACCTTC.

The chain links TRBV6-5 to TRBJ1-2, with no clear D. Trimming took 0 bases from V and 5 from J, leaving 13 bases between them. Germline loops: CDR1 MNHEY, CDR2 SVGAGI. The CDR3 length is 15 residues. The CDR3 bases are TGTGCCAGCAGTTACTCGGAGGGAGGGAGGTATGGCTACACCTTC. This sequence encodes CASSYSEGGRYGYTF.

The J gene is TRBJ1-3, the V gene TRBV6-6; possibly TRBD1 for D (6 bases). Per the germline V gene, CDR1 is MNHNY and CDR2 is SVGAGI (reference sequence). The V end was cut by 6 bases, the J end by 0 bases, with 9 bases between. This CDR3 is 14 amino acids long. CDR3 amino acids: CASSWTVSGNTIYF. CDR3 coding DNA: TGTGCCAGCAGCTGGACAGTCTCTGGAAACACCATATATTTT.

The chain couples TRBV5-1 to TRBJ1-1; unclear D gene. Trimming shortened V by 1 base and J by 1 base, and 11 bases separated the two germline ends. CDR1 and CDR2 (germline): SGHRS, YFSETQ. The CDR3 sequence is 15 residues long. As DNA, the CDR3 is TGCGCCAGCAGCTTGCGCGGGCCAGCGAACACTGAAGCTTTCTTT. Encoded protein: CASSLRGPANTEAFF.

The CDR3 bases are TGTGCCAGCAGCGACCTACGGGTAGCGGGAACGGATGCGAATGAGCAGTTCTTC. Encoded protein: CASSDLRVAGTDANEQFF. This chain joins TRBV7-3 and TRBJ2-1, with 8 nucleotides matching TRBD2. CDR1 and CDR2 (germline): SGHTA, FQGTGA. Trimming removed 5 bases from V and 7 bases from J; junction bases left unmatched: 19. This CDR3 has 18 amino acids.

The chain is built from TRBV13 and TRBJ1-4; 8 positions match TRBD1. Germline V lookup: CDR1 PRHDT, CDR2 FYEKMQ (reference sequence). The CDR3 is 12 amino acids. V shed 8 bases and J 10 bases; nucleotides not matched to a gene: 6. In DNA form, the CDR3 reads TGTGCCAGCCGGACAGGGTCGGGAAAACTGTTTTTT. Amino acids: CASRTGSGKLFF.

This clone turned up a few times. This chain joins TRBV18 and TRBJ1-2; tentative D call: TRBD1 (5 bases). This CDR3 has 15 amino acids. Germline CDR1 is KGHSH and CDR2 is LQKENI. The V and J ends lost 6 bases and 8 bases respectively, with 22 bases between them. The CDR3 is CASSTALDTGGGYTF. CDR3 bases: TGTGCCAGCTCTACGGCCTTAGACACAGGTGGCGGCTACACCTTC.

The table lists this clone with a few counts. Relative to the germline gene, one junction end is altered; a read error may explain this. This chain links TRBV6-1 with TRBJ2-2, with D perhaps TRBD2 (6 bases). This CDR3 comprises 14 residues. Germline V lookup: CDR1 MNHNS, CDR2 SASEGT. The CDR3 DNA reads as TGTGCCAGCAGGGAAGGCGGGGCCACCGGGGAGCTGTTTTTT. Translation: CASREGGATGELFF.

The chain employs TRBV5-1 and TRBJ2-2; TRBD2 might be the D (6 bases). V lost 1 base and J 0 bases, leaving 10 bases between the germline ends. In germline, CDR1 is SGHRS, CDR2 YFSETQ. CDR3 length: 16 amino acids. The CDR3 protein is CASSLYPGANTGELFF. The DNA of the CDR3 is TGCGCCAGCAGCTTGTACCCGGGGGCGAACACCGGGGAGCTGTTTTTT.

The chain uses TRBV21-1 and TRBJ1-5. TRBV21-1 constitutes a pseudogene. CDR3 length: 15 residues. CDR3 sequence reads: CASTCAGASGEPQHF. CDR3 DNA sequence: TGTGCCAGCACTTGCGCCGGGGCCAGCGGGGAGCCCCAGCATTTT.

The chain combines TRBV5-1 with TRBJ2-1; 7 bases fit TRBD2. The J segment lost 2 bases and the V segment lost 0 bases, leaving 2 bases of the junction unmatched. Germline CDR1 and CDR2: SGHRS and YFSETQ. CDR3 length: 15 residues. CDR3 DNA: TGCGCCAGCAGCTTGGCGGCGGGGGCCTACAATGAGCAGTTCTTC. Translation gives CASSLAAGAYNEQFF.

This chain joins TRBV11-2 and TRBJ2-3; TRBD2 matches at 11 bases. From germline, CDR1 is SGHAT and CDR2 FQNNGV. This CDR3 has 16 amino acids. Germline trimming cut 1 base from V and 5 bases from J; bases unmatched to any gene: 5. CDR3 sequence reads: CASSLGSGRVQDTQYF. CDR3 sequence (DNA): TGTGCCAGCAGCTTAGGTAGCGGGAGGGTCCAAGATACGCAGTATTTT.

The chain recombines TRBV6-5 with TRBJ1-2, with D hard to call. CDR1 MNHEY and CDR2 SVGAGI come from the germline V gene. The CDR3 runs 16 residues. V lost 0 bases, J lost 2 bases, and 13 bases lay in between. The CDR3 region is CASSYSKTGGNYGYTF. The DNA of the CDR3 is TGTGCCAGCAGTTACTCGAAGACGGGAGGGAACTATGGCTACACCTTC.

This clone was picked up one time. The chain recombines TRBV15 with TRBJ2-3; 7 nucleotides align to TRBD2. There are 20 residues in the CDR3. V lost 7 bases, J lost 3 bases, and 25 bases stayed unmatched. In germline, CDR1 is LNHNV, CDR2 YYDKDF (reference sequence). The CDR3 is CATTILPLLRREPRTDTQYF. For the CDR3, the DNA is TGTGCCACCACCATTCTCCCCCTCCTTCGGCGGGAGCCAAGGACAGATACGCAGTATTTT.

The CDR3 sequence: CASSLAGGTYEQYF. CDR3 coding DNA: TGTGCCAGCAGCTTAGCCGGCGGGACCTACGAGCAGTACTTC. This chain joins TRBV13 and TRBJ2-7; weak D call: TRBD2 (6 bases). This CDR3 comprises 14 residues. Germline CDR1 PRHDT, CDR2 FYEKMQ (reference sequence). The V end was cut by 1 base, the J end by 2 bases, with 9 bases between.

The chain couples TRBV9 to TRBJ1-2; possibly TRBD1 for D (6 bases). CDR1 and CDR2 (germline): SGDLS, YYNGEE. V lost 0 bases, J lost 5 bases, and 17 bases lay in between. This CDR3 contains 16 residues. The CDR3 loop is CASSVETGVPFYGYTF. The CDR3 coding sequence is TGTGCCAGCAGCGTAGAGACAGGTGTCCCCTTTTATGGCTACACCTTC.